This TCR beta chain was identified during a study of identifying expanded T cells in peripheral blood. Study results and limitations: Differentially abundant clones: about 1.1 between replicates, 16.4 at roughly 2 weeks, over 18 at four. Variance in clone template counts between approximately two-week samples significantly increased with total template count across all healthy donors.

Some clones are missing from TCRdb's copy, which holds only in-frame ones; the method was immunoSEQ multiplex PCR. The sample consists of tens of thousands of clones, about 83% of them appearing once. This clone was observed once. Antigen specificity is unknown. Trimming shortened V by 8 bases and J by 11 bases, and 12 bases separated the two germline ends. The germline V gene encodes CDR1 WSHSY and CDR2 SAAADI. The CDR3 has 10 amino acids. This rearrangement joins TRBV10-2 to TRBJ2-5; D ambiguous. The origin of this receptor is a person between 18 and 75 years old in good health. The sample consisted of blood. CDR3 in amino acids: CASGRSEQYF. The CDR3, as DNA: TGCGCCAGCGGGCGCAGTGAGCAGTACTTC.